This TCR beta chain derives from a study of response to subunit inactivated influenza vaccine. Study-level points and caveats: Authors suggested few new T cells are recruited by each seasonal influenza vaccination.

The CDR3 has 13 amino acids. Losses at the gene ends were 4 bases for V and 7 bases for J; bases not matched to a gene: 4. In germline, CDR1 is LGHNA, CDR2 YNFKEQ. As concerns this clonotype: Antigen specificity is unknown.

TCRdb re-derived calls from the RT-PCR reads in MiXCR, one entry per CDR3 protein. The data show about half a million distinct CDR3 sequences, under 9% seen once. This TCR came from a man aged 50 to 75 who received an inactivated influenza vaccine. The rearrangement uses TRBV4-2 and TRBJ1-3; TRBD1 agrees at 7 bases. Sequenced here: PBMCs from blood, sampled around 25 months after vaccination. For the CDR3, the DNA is TGTGCCAGCAGCCGAGGGGGCAGTAACACCATATATTTT. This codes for CASSRGGSNTIYF.